The following is a T cell receptor beta chain sequence with its context. Antigen: not known. This record comes from a study of T cell responses to AZD1222 COVID-19 vaccine. Study-wide findings and caveats: Spike was spanned by vaccine-associated CD4 TCRs, which were dominant at 160-218 and 743-854. Sampling captured repertoires only after the peak T cell response. Females outnumbered males among donors, who were mostly white British; clonal diversity was possibly underestimated.

V was pared by 6 bases and J by 0 bases, with 11 bases between. Germline V gene sequence: CDR1 KGHSH, CDR2 LQKENI. The CDR3 sequence is 15 residues long. Sequencing was performed with immunoSEQ multiplex PCR; in TCRdb, only in-frame clones are kept and a portion is missing. The data contain about 100,000 clones, roughly 85% of them singletons. This TCR was sampled from an adult who received the AZD1222 COVID-19 vaccine. The chain couples TRBV18 to TRBJ1-4; D remains ambiguous. Source: peripheral blood, taken 28 days after the second AZD1222 dose. CDR3 coding DNA: TGTGCCAGCTCCTTCACAGTAGCAACTAATGAAAAACTGTTTTTT. Translating gives CASSFTVATNEKLFF.